The clone carrying this TCR beta chain was observed many times. A single record per CDR3 protein comes from TCRdb applying MiXCR to the RACE reads. The sample consists of approximately 100,000 distinct CDR3 sequences, less than 10% of them appearing once. The time point here: patch test 2, 6 weeks after DPC sensitization. The sample's treatment: therapeutic diphenylcyclopropenone sensitization with weekly scalp DPC. The data were obtained in a study of human T cells and chemical hapten exposure. Study-level background: Researchers reported sensitizing a 2 cm by 2 cm upper inner arm skin site with 2% DPC. Diphenylcyclopropenone was administered weekly to the scalp of patients throughout the approximately 25-week study.

The V gene's germline CDR1 is SGHVS and CDR2 FQNEAQ. V lost 7 bases to trimming and J lost 3 bases, with 18 bases between them. The CDR3 totals 16 residues. The chain has TRBV7-8 and TRBJ2-2; D uncertain. The sample here was whole blood, taken in connection with sensitization to the hapten diphenylcyclopropenone (DPC). The sequence was collected from a woman between 40 and 50 years old with alopecia areata. Some clones in this sample may be carry-over from other donors' samples. CDR3 DNA: TGTGCCAGCACTCCTGGATGGCAGACCTACACCGGGGAGCTGTTTTTT. This sequence encodes CASTPGWQTYTGELFF.